This TCR beta chain was found in a study of vaccination and CD4 T cells after COVID-19. Study-wide results and limits: Convalescent participants were relatively few, and none had early post-infection timepoints studied.

With regard to this clonotype: What it binds is not known.

Treatment specified: roughly 10-day PBMC culture with coronavirus spike peptide pools or control peptides (ViraFEST assay). In this cohort, PCR tests turned positive between March and December 2020, predating US Alpha, Beta and Delta variants. Looked up from germline, CDR1 is MNHEY and CDR2 is SVGAGI. The CDR3 runs to 14 residues. V trimming: 2 bases; J trimming: 8 bases; junction bases outside the gene matches: 1. Cultured CD4+ T-cell DNA underwent Oncomine TCR Beta short-read sequencing. Genomic DNA from cultured CD4+ T cells was extracted. One entry per CDR3 protein, called by TCRdb with MiXCR from the PCR reads. The sample lists around 13,000 distinct CDR3 sequences; about 42% were seen once.

The sequencing used CD4+ T cells from blood, cultured in vitro, collected before SARS-CoV-2 vaccination. The TCR was taken from a human donor who had recovered from COVID-19. J is TRBJ1-6 and V is TRBV6-5, with 9 nucleotides matching TRBD1. CDR3 nucleotides: TGTGCCAGCAGTTACGGGACAGGGTATTCACCCCTCCACTTT. This translates into CASSYGTGYSPLHF.